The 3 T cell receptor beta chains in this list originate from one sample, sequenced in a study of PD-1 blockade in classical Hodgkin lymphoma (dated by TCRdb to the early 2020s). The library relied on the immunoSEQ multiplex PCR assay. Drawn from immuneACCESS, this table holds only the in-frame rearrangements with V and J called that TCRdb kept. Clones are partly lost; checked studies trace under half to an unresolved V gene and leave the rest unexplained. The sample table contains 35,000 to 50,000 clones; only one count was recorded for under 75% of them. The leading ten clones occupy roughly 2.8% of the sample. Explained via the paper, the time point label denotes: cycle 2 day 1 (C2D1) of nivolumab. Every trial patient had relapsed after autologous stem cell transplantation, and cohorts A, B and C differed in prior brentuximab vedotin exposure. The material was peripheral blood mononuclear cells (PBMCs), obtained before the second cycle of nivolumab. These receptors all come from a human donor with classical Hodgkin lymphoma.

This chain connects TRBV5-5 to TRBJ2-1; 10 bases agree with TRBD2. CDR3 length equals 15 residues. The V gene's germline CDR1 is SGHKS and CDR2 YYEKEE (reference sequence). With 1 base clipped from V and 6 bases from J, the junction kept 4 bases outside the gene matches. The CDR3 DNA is TGTGCCAGCAGCTTGAGGCTAGCGGGAGTCAATGAGCAGTTCTTC. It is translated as CASSLRLAGVNEQFF.

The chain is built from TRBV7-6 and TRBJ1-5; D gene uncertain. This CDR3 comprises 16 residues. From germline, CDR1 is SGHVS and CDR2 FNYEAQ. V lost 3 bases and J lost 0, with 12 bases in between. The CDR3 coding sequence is TGTGCCAGCAGCTTGGGTCCGCTGCCTAGCAATCAGCCCCAGCATTTT. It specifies CASSLGPLPSNQPQHF.

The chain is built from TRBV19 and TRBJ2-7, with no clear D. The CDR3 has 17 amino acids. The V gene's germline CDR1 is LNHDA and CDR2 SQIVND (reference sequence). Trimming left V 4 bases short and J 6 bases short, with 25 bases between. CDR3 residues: CASSTPPDGSLRVEQYF. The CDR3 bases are TGTGCCAGTAGTACTCCCCCGGACGGGTCCCTCAGAGTCGAGCAGTACTTC.